The 8 T cell receptor beta chains reported below all come from one sample, sequenced in a study of T cell responses to AZD1222 COVID-19 vaccine. Some clones are missing from TCRdb's copy, which holds only in-frame ones; the method was immunoSEQ multiplex PCR. The sample records around 110,000 clones, 70% to 90% being singletons. Sequenced material: peripheral blood, taken on day 0 of AZD1222 vaccination. All receptors come from an adult in good health.

The rearrangement uses TRBV6-4 and TRBJ2-7, with 7 bases fitting TRBD1. Trimming took 6 bases from V and 2 from J; bases not matched to a gene: 25. The CDR3 loop spans 20 amino acids. Germline V gene sequence: CDR1 MRHNA, CDR2 SNTAGT. CDR3 region: CASRDPKTMTGFEPPYEQYF. The CDR3 region has the DNA TGTGCCAGCAGGGACCCAAAAACTATGACAGGGTTCGAACCTCCCTACGAGCAGTACTTC.

The chain links TRBV4-2 to TRBJ2-2; D is ambiguous. Trimming removed 5 bases from V and 0 bases from J, with 7 bases in between. The CDR3 has 14 residues. CDR1 and CDR2 (germline): LGHNA, YNFKEQ. The CDR3 loop reads CASSADSNTGELFF. CDR3 coding DNA: TGTGCCAGCAGCGCGGATTCGAACACCGGGGAGCTGTTTTTT.

The gene calls are TRBV19 and TRBJ1-1; unclear D gene. The CDR3 consists of 12 residues. CDR1 LNHDA and CDR2 SQIVND come from the germline V gene (reference sequence). The germline V and J ends were trimmed by 11 bases and 1 base, with 11 bases remaining between them. The CDR3 spells CASRNGNTEAFF. The CDR3 DNA reads TGTGCCTCCAGGAACGGGAACACTGAAGCTTTCTTT.

The chain uses TRBV3-1 (or the pseudogene TRBV3-2) and TRBJ2-4; 12 bases map to TRBD2. Germline loops: CDR1 LGHDT, CDR2 YNNKEL (reference sequence). Germline trimming cut 4 bases from V and 2 bases from J; bases unmatched to any gene: 6. This CDR3 is built from 17 residues. The CDR3 coding sequence is TGTGCCAGCAGCCTTGGGACTAGCGGGCGCTCCAAAAACATTCAGTACTTC. Translation: CASSLGTSGRSKNIQYF.

This chain connects TRBV19 to TRBJ2-7; 12 bases match TRBD2. CDR3 length: 15 amino acids. J was trimmed by 3 bases and V by 4 bases; bases with no gene match: 4. Germline values: CDR1 LNHDA, CDR2 SQIVND (reference sequence). CDR3 bases: TGTGCCAGTAGTACCCAACTAGCGGGAGGCTACGAGCAGTACTTC. Translation: CASSTQLAGGYEQYF.

The chain uses TRBV2 and TRBJ2-3; D perhaps matches TRBD2 (6 bases). CDR1 SNHLY and CDR2 FYNNEI come from the germline V gene. The CDR3 runs 13 residues. Trimming shortened V by 7 bases and J by 3 bases, and 11 bases separated the two germline ends. CDR3 residues: CASMGLFTDTQYF. The CDR3 nucleotides are TGTGCCAGCATGGGACTCTTTACAGATACGCAGTATTTT.

J is TRBJ1-2 and V is TRBV11-2; possibly TRBD1 for D (5 bases). CDR1 and CDR2 (germline): SGHAT, FQNNGV. This CDR3 has 15 amino acids. Trimming removed 5 bases at V and 5 bases at J, with 18 bases between. CDR3 sequence: CASSPGEGDRYGYTF. The CDR3 DNA reads as TGTGCCAGCAGCCCCGGGGAGGGCGACAGATATGGCTACACCTTC.

J is TRBJ1-4 and V is TRBV3-1 (or the pseudogene TRBV3-2), with D possibly matching TRBD1 (6 bases). This CDR3 contains 13 residues. CDR1 is LGHDT and CDR2 is YNNKEL in the germline V gene (reference sequence). V was pared by 3 bases and J by 17 bases, with 19 bases between. CDR3 bases: TGTGCCAGCAGCCAGGGAGCGGGGACACCCGGTTTTTTT. This translates into CASSQGAGTPGFF.